This T cell receptor beta chain was observed in a study of T cell repertoires in cytomegalovirus infection. Study background: Selected CMV epitopes included recently identified HLA-C-restricted ones as well as well-studied HLA-B-restricted ones. An indication of both CMV infection and matching HLA type came from public TCR beta signatures.

The CDR3 contains 14 residues. Germline V gene data show CDR1 as SGHTA and CDR2 as FQGNSA. Of note for this clonotype: The antigen remains undetermined. This clone may be a read error of a much larger clone one base away.

TCRdb ran MiXCR on the reads and lists one entry per CDR3 protein. Here the sample spans about half a million distinct CDR3 sequences, about 39% being singletons. The clonotype originates from a human donor in good health (CMV status not recorded). Some clones in this sample may be carry-over from other donors' samples. The material was cultured PBMCs, obtained from culture after CMV antigen stimulation. The V and J genes are TRBV7-2 and TRBJ2-4; 7 bases match TRBD1. The CDR3 here is CASSSGQAKNLQYF. In nucleotides, the CDR3 is TGTGCCAGCAGCTCAGGACAGGCGAAAAACCTTCAGTACTTC.